This entry describes one T cell receptor beta chain. Its antigen is currently unknown. With random hexamers, reverse transcription was performed on about 0.5 to 1 ug of RNA. Using its own MiXCR run on the immunoSEQ multiplex PCR reads, TCRdb lists one record per CDR3 protein. The sample has roughly 130,000 distinct CDR3 sequences; about 93% are singletons. These data come from a study of CD8 T cells in Susac syndrome. The CDR3 length is 14 residues. Germline-derived CDR1 and CDR2 are GTSNPN and SVGIG (reference sequence). Trimming pared 2 bases from V and 4 bases from J, leaving 14 bases between. The study's findings and limits: In Susac syndrome, CD8+ expansion was highest in TEMRA and active disease.

Material: CD8+ T cells from PBMCs. This receptor was identified in a human donor with Susac syndrome. The rearrangement joins TRBV30 to TRBJ1-1, with D possibly matching TRBD1 (6 bases). The CDR3, as DNA: TGTGCCTGGAGTCCCACAGGGCTCGGCACTGAAGCTTTCTTT. Translation: CAWSPTGLGTEAFF. The complete variable domain, with remaining parts taken from reference TRBV30 and TRBJ1-1, reads SQTIHQWPATLVQPVGSPLSLECTVEGTSNPNLYWYRQAAGRGLQLLFYSVGIGQISSEVPQNLSASRPQDRQFILSSKKLLLSDSGFYLCAWSPTGLGTEAFFGQGTRLTVV.